This T cell receptor beta chain derives from a study of T cells in narcolepsy. Profiled with immunoSEQ multiplex PCR; TCRdb holds only in-frame clones, not every one. Here the sample spans fewer than 35,000 clones, roughly 80% being singletons. With respect to this clone: No antigen is known for it.

Study observations and caveats: Healthy controls reportedly lacked the autoreactive clonotypes serially found in patients' blood.

The CDR3 consists of 15 residues. Germline CDR1 and CDR2: SGHTA and FQGNSA. The chain uses TRBV7-2 and TRBJ2-5; tentative D call: TRBD1 (6 bases). The J call may be wrong; the DNA end is better matched by TRBJ2-7. The sequence came from a human donor with narcolepsy. Input material: CD45RA- memory CD4+ T cells from PBMCs. CDR3 amino acids: CASSLGEGGLFEQYF. CDR3 bases: TGTGCCAGCAGCTTAGGCGAAGGGGGTCTCTTCGAGCAGTACTTC.